These 31 T cell receptor beta chains were all obtained from the same sample, sequenced in a study of cytomegalovirus exposure and HLA in healthy donors (dated by TCRdb to between 2016 and 2019). Library creation used the immunoSEQ multiplex PCR assay. The multiplex PCR relied on a mix of 60 forward primers for TCR Vbeta segments and 13 reverse primers for TCR Jbeta segments. Not all clones reach the TCRdb copy of this immuneACCESS table, which keeps in-frame sequences only. Checked studies attribute under half of the gap to unresolved V genes and leave the rest unexplained. The table for this sample lists approximately 150,000 clones; more than 65% of them were counted only once. The ten largest clones take up 4% to 5% of the sample. The sequenced sample was PBMCs. The receptors were sampled from a man younger than 30 in good health and CMV-seropositive.

A single count supports this clone. The chain links TRBV6-6 to TRBJ1-5; 10 bases are shared with TRBD1. Unmatched junction bases numbered 0, after V lost 5 bases and J lost 5 bases. CDR3 length: 13 amino acids. Germline CDR1 MNHNY, CDR2 SVGAGI (reference sequence). The chain's CDR3 is CASSDRGHQPQHF. The CDR3 DNA reads TGTGCCAGCAGTGACAGGGGGCATCAGCCCCAGCATTTT.

Note on this clone: The same CDR3 also results from other DNA sequences found in this sample. The rearrangement links TRBV27 to TRBJ1-5; no clear D. Germline V gene data show CDR1 as MNHEY and CDR2 as SMNVEV (reference sequence). Trimming cost V 2 bases and J 1 base, with 9 bases left between them. The CDR3 has 15 amino acids. The DNA of the CDR3 is TGTGCCAGCAGTTTAGGTGGCGGGAGCAATCAGCCCCAGCATTTT. Translating gives CASSLGGGSNQPQHF.

The sample holds a few counts of this clone. The chain couples TRBV6-1 to TRBJ2-7; perhaps TRBD1 as D (6 bases). Germline lookup yields CDR1 MNHNS and CDR2 SASEGT. V lost 4 bases and J lost 3, with 19 bases in between. This CDR3 has 16 amino acids. CDR3 nucleotides: TGTGCCAGCAGTGGAGGATTTGGCAGGGGTCTCTACGAGCAGTACGTC. As protein: CASSGGFGRGLYEQYV.

As DNA, the CDR3 is TGTGCCAGCAGCTCAAGAATGATGACAGCTAGCAATCAGCCCCAGCATTTT. Protein sequence: CASSSRMMTASNQPQHF. This chain connects TRBV5-6 to TRBJ1-5; D may be TRBD1 (5 bases). The CDR3 contains 17 residues. V lost 3 bases and J lost 0, with 16 bases in between. The V gene's germline CDR1 is SGHDT and CDR2 YYEEEE. Combining the CDR3 with reference TRBV5-6 and TRBJ1-5 gives the whole variable domain DAGVTQSPTHLIKTRGQQVTLRCSPKSGHDTVSWYQQALGQGPQFIFQYYEEEERQRGNFPDRFSGHQFPNYSSELNVNALLLGDSALYLCASSSRMMTASNQPQHFGDGTRLSIL.

The rearrangement uses TRBV5-1 and TRBJ1-2; the match to TRBD1 covers 8 bases. Trimming removed 4 bases from V and 1 base from J; junction bases left unmatched: 6. This CDR3 is built from 15 residues. Germline V lookup: CDR1 SGHRS, CDR2 YFSETQ. The CDR3 nucleotides are TGCGCCAGCAGCGAGGCAGGGGGCGGTAACTATGGCTACACCTTC. Its translation: CASSEAGGGNYGYTF.

The chain employs TRBV6-6 and TRBJ1-4; D is undetermined. The length of the CDR3 is 13 residues. Germline lookup yields CDR1 MNHNY and CDR2 SVGAGI (reference sequence). V lost 7 bases and J lost 3, with 9 bases in between. The DNA for the CDR3 is TGTGCCAGCAACCGCGGGGCTAATGAAAAACTGTTTTTT. Amino acid sequence: CASNRGANEKLFF.

J is TRBJ1-2 and V is TRBV6-5; D is unresolved. The CDR3 totals 12 residues. In germline, CDR1 is MNHEY, CDR2 SVGAGI. The V end lost 8 bases, the J end lost 2 bases, and 9 bases lay between the germline ends. This chain's CDR3 is CASATENYGYTF. Written as DNA, the CDR3 is TGTGCCAGCGCTACAGAGAACTATGGCTACACCTTC.

This chain uses TRBV29-1 with TRBJ1-5; weak D call: TRBD1 (6 bases). Trimming shortened V by 5 bases and J by 4 bases, and 12 bases separated the two germline ends. This CDR3 has 13 amino acids. The germline V gene has CDR1 SQVTM and CDR2 ANQGSEA. As DNA, the CDR3 is TGCAGCGTTTACGAAGGGGGTAATCAGCCCCAGCATTTT. Its translation is CSVYEGGNQPQHF.

This clone has only a few counts. The chain uses TRBV7-9 and TRBJ1-1; 9 bases agree with TRBD1. CDR3 length: 17 residues. Germline CDR1 SEHNR, CDR2 FQNEAQ (reference sequence). The V and J ends lost 5 bases and 5 bases, in that order; junction bases with no gene match: 15. The CDR3 loop is CASSPSPGTGLETEAFF. The CDR3 nucleotides are TGTGCCAGCAGCCCCAGTCCCGGGACAGGGTTGGAAACTGAAGCTTTCTTT.

This clone has a handful of counts. This chain connects TRBV19 to TRBJ1-1; D is possibly TRBD1 (5 bases). Germline CDR1 and CDR2: LNHDA and SQIVND (reference sequence). The CDR3 is 16 amino acids. The V gene lost 5 bases and the J gene lost 0 bases, with 16 bases spanning the gap. For the CDR3, the DNA is TGTGCCAGTAGTCATAGGCAGGGCGTTCTGAACACTGAAGCTTTCTTT. It encodes CASSHRQGVLNTEAFF.

By share of the sample, this clone is medium-sized. The chain employs TRBV4-1 and TRBJ1-5; tentatively, D is TRBD1 (5 bases). The germline CDR1 and CDR2 sequences are MGHRA and YSYEKL. The CDR3 totals 14 residues. Deletions cut 0 bases from V and 4 bases from J, with 7 bases between. The CDR3 coding sequence is TGCGCCAGCAGCCAAGAGGGGACTAATCAGCCCCAGCATTTT. Translating gives CASSQEGTNQPQHF.

The sample holds a few counts of this clone. The chain combines TRBV13 with TRBJ2-3, with 12 nucleotides matching TRBD2. Germline lookup yields CDR1 PRHDT and CDR2 FYEKMQ (reference sequence). The V gene end was trimmed by 5 bases and the J gene end by 1 base; junction bases not matched to a gene: 4. This CDR3 region has 16 residues. In DNA, the CDR3 is TGTGCCAGCAGCCCCGGACTAGCGGGGCGCACAGATACGCAGTATTTT. It specifies CASSPGLAGRTDTQYF.

The chain has TRBV19 and TRBJ1-5; TRBD1 agrees at 9 bases. Trimming took 3 bases from V and 9 from J; bases not matched to a gene: 9. This CDR3 has 15 amino acids. Germline V gene data show CDR1 as LNHDA and CDR2 as SQIVND (reference sequence). CDR3 bases: TGTGCCAGTAGTATCGCCGGGACAGGGTCTCGGCCCCAGCATTTT. Translated, it gives CASSIAGTGSRPQHF.

V gene TRBV11-3 combines with J gene TRBJ2-1, with 7 nucleotides matching TRBD2. After removal of 6 bases from V and 8 bases from J, the junction contained 4 bases not matched to a gene. Per the germline V gene, CDR1 is SGHNT and CDR2 is YENEEA. The CDR3 loop spans 12 amino acids. The CDR3 bases are TGTGCCAGCAGGCGGGAGTCCCATGAGCAGTTCTTC. Translated: CASRRESHEQFF.

The chain uses TRBV4-1 and TRBJ1-1, with 7 bases identical to TRBD1. Trimming removed 4 bases from V and 7 bases from J; junction bases left unmatched: 3. Germline V CDR1 and CDR2: MGHRA, YSYEKL. CDR3 length: 12 amino acids. CDR3 DNA: TGCGCCAGCAGCCCAGGGGGGCTTGAAGCTTTCTTT. Protein: CASSPGGLEAFF.

The V gene is TRBV4-2, the J gene TRBJ2-1, with 9 bases lining up with TRBD2. Germline V gene sequence: CDR1 LGHNA, CDR2 YNFKEQ. V was clipped by 0 bases and J by 7 bases; unmatched bases: 10. The CDR3 covers 17 residues. CDR3 coding DNA: TGTGCCAGCAGCCAAGAAAAAGGGCTAGCGGGGACTAATGAGCAGTTCTTC. This translates into CASSQEKGLAGTNEQFF.

This clone occurred a few times. The gene calls are TRBV6-5 and TRBJ1-2; 8 nucleotides agree with TRBD1. The CDR3 extends over 14 amino acids. In germline, CDR1 is MNHEY, CDR2 SVGAGI. With V trimmed by 6 bases and J by 8 bases, 11 bases remained unmatched. The CDR3 sequence: CASSQDRDVGGYTF. The DNA for the CDR3 is TGTGCCAGCAGCCAGGACAGGGACGTTGGAGGCTACACCTTC.

This clone has just a few counts. The chain is built from TRBV5-1 and TRBJ2-1; 7 bases agree with TRBD2. With 6 bases clipped from V and 1 base from J, the junction kept 10 bases outside the gene matches. CDR1 and CDR2 (germline): SGHRS, YFSETQ. This CDR3 is built from 16 residues. As DNA, the CDR3 is TGCGCCAGCACTCCCCGGGAGCGGGGTTCCTACAATGAGCAGTTCTTC. This translates into CASTPRERGSYNEQFF. The full variable domain, completed using reference TRBV5-1 and TRBJ2-1, is KAGVTQTPRYLIKTRGQQVTLSCSPISGHRSVSWYQQTPGQGLQFLFEYFSETQRNKGNFPGRFSGRQFSNSRSEMNVSTLELGDSALYLCASTPRERGSYNEQFFGPGTRLTVL.

This clone was seen a single time. The V gene is TRBV30, the J gene TRBJ1-3; D remains unclear. Trimming cost V 1 base and J 0 bases, with 7 bases left between them. The germline V gene has CDR1 GTSNPN and CDR2 SVGIG (reference sequence). CDR3 size: 14 residues. The CDR3, as DNA: TGTGCCTGGAGTGCACAGATCTCTGGAAACACCATATATTTT. Its translation: CAWSAQISGNTIYF.

This chain connects TRBV11-2 to TRBJ1-2; D gene unclear. This CDR3 region has 17 residues. The V gene lost 2 bases and the J gene lost 0 bases, with 16 bases spanning the gap. Germline V gene sequence: CDR1 SGHAT, CDR2 FQNNGV. Written as DNA, the CDR3 is TGTGCCAGCAGCTTATGGGCAGTAGACACCCCTAACTATGGCTACACCTTC. Its protein product is CASSLWAVDTPNYGYTF. Full variable domain (rest looked up from reference TRBV11-2 and TRBJ1-2): EAGVAQSPRYKIIEKRQSVAFWCNPISGHATLYWYQQILGQGPKLLIQFQNNGVVDDSQLPKDRFSAERLKGVDSTLKIQPAKLEDSAVYLCASSLWAVDTPNYGYTFGSGTRLTVV.

This clone has more than one count but fewer than ten. V usage is TRBV6-5 and J usage is TRBJ1-2, with TRBD1 matching over 7 bases. The germline V gene has CDR1 MNHEY and CDR2 SVGAGI. J lost 4 bases, V lost 6 bases, and 8 bases had no gene match. The CDR3 consists of 14 residues. CDR3 protein: CASRVYSGGYGYTF. CDR3 nucleotide sequence: TGTGCCAGCAGGGTTTACTCAGGGGGCTATGGCTACACCTTC.

Remarks on this clone: Other DNA sequences in this sample translate to the same CDR3. V and J are TRBV15 and TRBJ1-5; D unresolved. Germline V gene data show CDR1 as LNHNV and CDR2 as YYDKDF (reference sequence). V dropped 0 bases and J dropped 4 bases, with 4 bases sitting between them. CDR3 length: 13 amino acids. The CDR3 reads CATSRELNQPQHF. The CDR3 nucleotides are TGTGCCACCAGCAGAGAACTAAATCAGCCCCAGCATTTT. Full variable domain (remainder filled in from reference TRBV15 and TRBJ1-5): DAMVIQNPRYQVTQFGKPVTLSCSQTLNHNVMYWYQQKSSQAPKLLFHYYDKDFNNEADTPDNFQSRRPNTSFCFLDIRSPGLGDTAMYLCATSRELNQPQHFGDGTRLSIL.

The rearrangement links TRBV28 to TRBJ1-3; D not resolved. CDR1 and CDR2 (germline): MDHEN, SYDVKM. The CDR3 is made up of 14 amino acids. The V and J ends lost 2 bases and 4 bases respectively, with 9 bases between them. The CDR3 sequence is CASSLPGYGNTIYF. For the CDR3, the DNA is TGTGCCAGCAGTTTACCCGGGTACGGAAACACCATATATTTT.

J is TRBJ1-1 and V is TRBV19; D perhaps matches TRBD1 (5 bases). The CDR3 covers 16 residues. Trimming removed 5 bases at V and 3 bases at J, with 19 bases between. Germline V gene sequence: CDR1 LNHDA, CDR2 SQIVND (reference sequence). Here the CDR3 DNA reads TGTGCCAGTAGTCAACCCTCAGGGTTACGGGACACTGAAGCTTTCTTT. Translated: CASSQPSGLRDTEAFF.

The chain uses TRBV6-1 and TRBJ1-2; 7 positions match TRBD1. V lost 5 bases and J lost 6; bases outside the gene matches: 6. CDR1 and CDR2 (germline): MNHNS, SASEGT. The CDR3 spans 13 residues. CDR3 loop: CASSQGGQDGYTF. The CDR3 DNA is TGTGCCAGCAGTCAGGGGGGCCAAGATGGCTACACCTTC.

This clone has just a few counts. The V gene is TRBV6-5, the J gene TRBJ1-1, with D possibly TRBD1 on 5 matching bases. The V gene lost 5 bases and the J gene lost 7 bases, with 8 bases spanning the gap. Germline lookup yields CDR1 MNHEY and CDR2 SVGAGI. CDR3 length equals 11 residues. DNA for the CDR3: TGTGCCAGCAGTCAGGGTGTTGAAGCTTTCTTT. This codes for CASSQGVEAFF.

The chain couples TRBV30 to TRBJ1-2; a possible D gene is TRBD1 (5 bases). The CDR3 is 16 residues long. The V gene lost 2 bases and the J gene lost 8 bases, with 24 bases spanning the gap. Germline CDR1 GTSNPN, CDR2 SVGIG (reference sequence). CDR3 loop: CAWSRRKQGPLDGYTF. The CDR3 DNA is TGTGCCTGGAGTCGAAGGAAGCAGGGTCCCCTTGACGGCTACACCTTC.

The V and J genes are TRBV5-6 and TRBJ1-1; maybe TRBD1 (6 bases). V shed 4 bases and J shed 11 bases, with 15 bases lying between them. CDR1 is SGHDT and CDR2 is YYEEEE in the germline V gene. This CDR3 spans 12 amino acids. CDR3 in DNA: TGTGCCAGCAGCCTCGGTACAGGGCGCGCTTTCTTT. Its protein is CASSLGTGRAFF. Supplemented by reference TRBV5-6 and TRBJ1-1, the full variable domain reads DAGVTQSPTHLIKTRGQQVTLRCSPKSGHDTVSWYQQALGQGPQFIFQYYEEEERQRGNFPDRFSGHQFPNYSSELNVNALLLGDSALYLCASSLGTGRAFFGQGTRLTVV.

This clone was seen more than once but under ten times. The chain uses TRBV19 and TRBJ2-2, with 8 bases matching TRBD1. Trimming removed 6 bases from V and 6 bases from J; junction bases left unmatched: 9. Germline V CDR1 and CDR2: LNHDA, SQIVND (reference sequence). The CDR3 contains 15 residues. The CDR3: CASRNRGTGPGELFF. The CDR3 coding sequence is TGTGCCAGTAGAAACAGGGGGACCGGCCCCGGGGAGCTGTTTTTT. The full variable domain, its missing parts supplied by reference TRBV19 and TRBJ2-2, is DGGITQSPKYLFRKEGQNVTLSCEQNLNHDAMYWYRQDPGQGLRLIYYSQIVNDFQKGDIAEGYSVSREKKESFPLTVTSAQKNPTAFYLCASRNRGTGPGELFFGEGSRLTVL.

A note on this clone: Other nucleotide sequences from this sample produce the same CDR3. This chain joins TRBV7-9 and TRBJ2-3, with D unresolved. This CDR3 has 13 residues. V was clipped by 4 bases and J by 1 base, with 6 bases between them. CDR1 is SEHNR, CDR2 FQNEAQ, per germline (reference sequence). The CDR3 region is CASSSPGTDTQYF. The CDR3 nucleotides read TGTGCCAGCAGCTCCCCCGGCACAGATACGCAGTATTTT.

The gene calls are TRBV28 and TRBJ1-1, with TRBD1 identical over 9 bases. Germline-derived CDR1 and CDR2 are MDHEN and SYDVKM. Germline trimming cut 6 bases from V and 5 bases from J; bases unmatched to any gene: 10. This CDR3 comprises 15 residues. For the CDR3, the DNA is TGTGCCAGCAGCTACATGACAGGGGGTCGTACTGAAGCTTTCTTT. Translation gives CASSYMTGGRTEAFF.